This T cell receptor beta chain was sequenced in a study of shared clonotypes between healthy human individuals. Background on the study: The study used three CD4 naive, three CD4 memory, two CD8 naive and one CD8 memory plate per donor. Study outcomes and limitations: Rarefaction curves obtained for sorted subsets showed sequencing incomplete despite large depth. The represented genetic and exposure-history diversity was limited by the small number of donors.

Assay used: immunoSEQ multiplex PCR; TCRdb lists only in-frame clones, some missing. The repertoire consists of roughly 2.1 million clones, with about 92% occurring once and the leading ten covering approximately 1.7%. The V segment lost 6 bases and the J segment 4 bases; nucleotides outside the gene matches: 7. CDR3 length: 15 amino acids. CDR1 is LGHNT and CDR2 is FRNRAP in the germline V gene. In the case of this clone: Its target is unknown.

Naive CD8 cells, CD45RO-negative and positively selected for CCR7, excluded terminally differentiated effector memory CD45RA+ cells. This receptor was obtained from a man younger than 35 in good health. Some clones in this sample may be carry-over from other donors' samples. The sample comprised naive CD8+ T cells from PBMCs. The rearrangement joins TRBV12-5 to TRBJ1-3, with 9 nucleotides matching TRBD1. The CDR3 here is CASGSGTGPGNTIYF. The DNA for the CDR3 is TGTGCTAGTGGCTCTGGGACAGGGCCAGGAAACACCATATATTTT.